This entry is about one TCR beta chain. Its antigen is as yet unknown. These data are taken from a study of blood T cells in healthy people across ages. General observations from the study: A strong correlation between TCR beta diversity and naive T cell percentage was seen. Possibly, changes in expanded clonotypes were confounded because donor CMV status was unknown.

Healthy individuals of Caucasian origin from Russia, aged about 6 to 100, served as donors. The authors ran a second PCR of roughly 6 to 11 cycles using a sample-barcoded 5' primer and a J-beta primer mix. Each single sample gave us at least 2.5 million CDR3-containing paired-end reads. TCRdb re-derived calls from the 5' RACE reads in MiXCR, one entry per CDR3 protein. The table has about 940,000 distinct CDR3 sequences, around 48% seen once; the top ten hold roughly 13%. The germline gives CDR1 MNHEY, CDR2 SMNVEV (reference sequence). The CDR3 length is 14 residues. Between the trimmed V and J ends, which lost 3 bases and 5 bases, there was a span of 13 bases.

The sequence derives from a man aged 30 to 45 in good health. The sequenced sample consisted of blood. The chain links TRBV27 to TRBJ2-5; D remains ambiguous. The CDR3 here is CASSLTWWGETQYF. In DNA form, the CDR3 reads TGTGCCAGCAGTTTGACCTGGTGGGGTGAGACCCAGTACTTC.